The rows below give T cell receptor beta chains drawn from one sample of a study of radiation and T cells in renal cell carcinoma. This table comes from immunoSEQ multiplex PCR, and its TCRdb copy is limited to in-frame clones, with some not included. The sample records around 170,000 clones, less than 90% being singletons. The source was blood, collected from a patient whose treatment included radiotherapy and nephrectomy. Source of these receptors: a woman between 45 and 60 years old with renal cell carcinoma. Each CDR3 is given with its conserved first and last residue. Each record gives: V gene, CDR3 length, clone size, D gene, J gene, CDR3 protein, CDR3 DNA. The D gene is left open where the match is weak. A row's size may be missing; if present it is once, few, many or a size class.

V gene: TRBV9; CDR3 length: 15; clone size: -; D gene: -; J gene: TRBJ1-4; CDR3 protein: CASSPYVGGREKLFF; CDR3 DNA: TGTGCCAGCAGCCCCTACGTGGGGGGACGTGAAAAACTGTTTTTT
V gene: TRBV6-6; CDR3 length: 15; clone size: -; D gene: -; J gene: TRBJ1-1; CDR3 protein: CASTSRDRGNTEAFF; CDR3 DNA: TGTGCCAGCACATCGCGCGACCGGGGGAACACTGAAGCTTTCTTT
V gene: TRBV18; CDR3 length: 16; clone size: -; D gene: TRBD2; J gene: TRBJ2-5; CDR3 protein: CASSPLAGALQETQYF; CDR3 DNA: TGTGCCAGCTCACCCCTAGCGGGGGCCCTACAAGAGACCCAGTACTTC
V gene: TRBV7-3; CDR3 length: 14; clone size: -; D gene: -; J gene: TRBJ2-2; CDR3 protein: CASSWGQRTGELFF; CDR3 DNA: TGTGCCAGCAGCTGGGGGCAGCGCACCGGGGAGCTGTTTTTT
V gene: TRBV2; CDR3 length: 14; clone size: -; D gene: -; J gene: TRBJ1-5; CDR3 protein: CASRHRYSNQPQHF; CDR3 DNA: TGTGCCAGCAGACACAGGTATAGCAATCAGCCCCAGCATTTT
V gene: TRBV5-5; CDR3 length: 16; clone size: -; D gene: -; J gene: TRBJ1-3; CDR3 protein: CASSLGPNLSGNTIYF; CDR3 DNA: TGTGCCAGCAGCCTAGGACCTAACCTCTCTGGAAACACCATATATTTT
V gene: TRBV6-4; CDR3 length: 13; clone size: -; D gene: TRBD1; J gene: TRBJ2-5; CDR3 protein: CASGTGGDETQYF; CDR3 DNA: TGTGCCAGCGGAACAGGGGGCGACGAGACCCAGTACTTC
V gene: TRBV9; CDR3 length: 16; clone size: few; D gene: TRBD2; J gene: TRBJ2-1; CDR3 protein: CASSVVGGGLNNEQFF; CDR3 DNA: TGTGCCAGCAGCGTAGTAGGCGGGGGGTTAAACAATGAGCAGTTCTTC
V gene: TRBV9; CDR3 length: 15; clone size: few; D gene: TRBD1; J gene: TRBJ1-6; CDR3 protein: CASSVGEGASSPLHF; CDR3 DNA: TGTGCCAGCAGCGTAGGGGAGGGGGCAAGTTCACCCCTCCACTTT
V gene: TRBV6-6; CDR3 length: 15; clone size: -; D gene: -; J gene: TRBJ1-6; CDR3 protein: CASSYSSSYNSPLHF; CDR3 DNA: TGTGCCAGCAGTTACTCGAGCTCCTATAATTCACCCCTCCACTTT
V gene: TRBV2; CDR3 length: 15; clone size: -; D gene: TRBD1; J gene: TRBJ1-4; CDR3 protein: CASSLRQGSGEKLFF; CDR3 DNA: TGTGCCAGCAGCCTCCGACAGGGGTCGGGTGAAAAACTGTTTTTT
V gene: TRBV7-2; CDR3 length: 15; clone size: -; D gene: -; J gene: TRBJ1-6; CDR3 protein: CASSLVGSYNSPLHF; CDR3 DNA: TGTGCCAGCAGCTTAGTAGGCTCCTATAATTCACCCCTCCACTTT
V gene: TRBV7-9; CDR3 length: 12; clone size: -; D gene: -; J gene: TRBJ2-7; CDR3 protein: CASSQGDGMQYF; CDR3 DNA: TGTGCCAGCAGCCAAGGCGACGGGATGCAGTACTTC
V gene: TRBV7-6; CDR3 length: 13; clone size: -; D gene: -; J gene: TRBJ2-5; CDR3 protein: CASSIGTLETQYF; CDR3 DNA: TGTGCCAGCAGTATCGGGACTTTAGAGACCCAGTACTTC
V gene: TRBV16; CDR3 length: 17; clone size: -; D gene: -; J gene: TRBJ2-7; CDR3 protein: CASSQGLGQGLSYEQYF; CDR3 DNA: TGTGCCAGCAGCCAAGGGTTAGGGCAGGGCCTCTCCTACGAGCAGTACTTC
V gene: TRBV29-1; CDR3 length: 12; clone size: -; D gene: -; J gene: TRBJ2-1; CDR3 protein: CSVTTGGFEQFF; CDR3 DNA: TGCAGCGTGACGACCGGAGGGTTTGAGCAGTTCTTC
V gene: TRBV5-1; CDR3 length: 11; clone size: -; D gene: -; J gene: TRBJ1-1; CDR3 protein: CASRGYGEAFF; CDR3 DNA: TGCGCCAGCAGGGGGTACGGTGAAGCTTTCTTT
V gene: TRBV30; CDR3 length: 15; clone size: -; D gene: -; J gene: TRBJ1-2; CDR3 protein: CAWRLQPPTNYGYTF; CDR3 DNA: TGTGCCTGGAGGCTACAGCCACCAACTAACTATGGCTACACCTTC
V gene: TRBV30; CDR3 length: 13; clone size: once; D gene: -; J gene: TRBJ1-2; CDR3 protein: CAWSFQVKTSYTF; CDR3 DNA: TGTGCCTGGAGTTTTCAGGTTAAAACTAGCTACACCTTC
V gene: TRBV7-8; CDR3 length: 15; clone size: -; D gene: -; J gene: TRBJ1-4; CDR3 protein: CASSFSGTLGEKLFF; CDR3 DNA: TGTGCCAGCAGCTTTTCCGGGACCCTAGGAGAAAAACTGTTTTTT
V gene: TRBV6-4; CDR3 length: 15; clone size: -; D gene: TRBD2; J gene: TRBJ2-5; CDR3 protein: CASSGTSGPQETQYF; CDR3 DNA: TGTGCCAGCAGTGGGACTAGCGGTCCACAGGAGACCCAGTACTTC
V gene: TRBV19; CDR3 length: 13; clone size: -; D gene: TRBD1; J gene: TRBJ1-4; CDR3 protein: CASSPRTGGELFF; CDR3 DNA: TGTGCCAGTAGTCCCCGGACAGGGGGGGAACTGTTTTTT
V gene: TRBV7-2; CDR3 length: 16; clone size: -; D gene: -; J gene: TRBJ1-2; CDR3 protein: CASSTNAPGASYGYTF; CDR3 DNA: TGTGCCAGCAGCACGAACGCGCCAGGGGCGTCCTATGGCTACACCTTC
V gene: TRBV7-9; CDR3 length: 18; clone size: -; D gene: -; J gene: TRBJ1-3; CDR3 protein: CASSLGAGVRFSGNTIYF; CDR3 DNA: TGTGCCAGCAGCTTAGGGGCAGGGGTACGTTTCTCTGGAAACACCATATATTTT
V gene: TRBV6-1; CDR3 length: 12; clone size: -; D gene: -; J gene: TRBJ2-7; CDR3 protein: CASSVTVYEQYF; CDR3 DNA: TGTGCCAGCAGTGTGACAGTCTACGAGCAGTACTTC
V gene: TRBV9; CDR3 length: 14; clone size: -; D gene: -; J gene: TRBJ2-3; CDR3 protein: CASSRTASTDTQYF; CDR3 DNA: TGTGCCAGCAGCCGGACAGCCAGCACAGATACGCAGTATTTT
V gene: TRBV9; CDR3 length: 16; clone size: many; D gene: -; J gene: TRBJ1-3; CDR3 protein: CASSSTLRTKGNTIYF; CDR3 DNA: TGTGCCAGCAGCTCGACCCTGAGGACCAAAGGAAACACCATATATTTT
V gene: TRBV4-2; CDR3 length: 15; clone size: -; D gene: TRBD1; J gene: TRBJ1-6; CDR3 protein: CASSQVSGGDSPLHF; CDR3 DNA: TGTGCCAGCAGCCAAGTGTCAGGGGGTGATTCACCCCTCCACTTT
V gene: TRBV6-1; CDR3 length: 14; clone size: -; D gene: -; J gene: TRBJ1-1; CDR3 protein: CASSELGLDTEAFF; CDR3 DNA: TGTGCCAGCAGTGAATTAGGGTTGGACACTGAAGCTTTCTTT
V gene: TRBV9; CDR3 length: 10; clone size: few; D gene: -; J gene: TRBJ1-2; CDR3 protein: CASSGDGYTF; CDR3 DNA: TGTGCCAGCAGCGGGGATGGCTACACCTTC
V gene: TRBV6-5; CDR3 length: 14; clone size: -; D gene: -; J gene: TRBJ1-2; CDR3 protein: CASSPSGVPYGYTF; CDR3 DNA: TGTGCCAGCAGCCCCAGCGGAGTACCCTATGGCTACACCTTC
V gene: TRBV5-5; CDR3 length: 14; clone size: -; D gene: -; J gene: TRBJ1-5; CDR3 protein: CASSPRLSNQPQHF; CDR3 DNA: TGTGCCAGCAGCCCCCGCCTTAGCAATCAGCCCCAGCATTTT
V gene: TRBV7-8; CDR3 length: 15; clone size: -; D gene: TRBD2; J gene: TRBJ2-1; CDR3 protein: CASSLWLAGNNEQFF; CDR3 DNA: TGTGCCAGCAGCTTATGGCTAGCGGGGAACAATGAGCAGTTCTTC
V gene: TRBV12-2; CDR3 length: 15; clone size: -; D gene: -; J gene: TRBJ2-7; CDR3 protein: CASRSGRGGLYEQYF; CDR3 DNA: TGTGCAAGTCGCTCCGGGCGGGGGGGACTCTACGAGCAGTACTTC
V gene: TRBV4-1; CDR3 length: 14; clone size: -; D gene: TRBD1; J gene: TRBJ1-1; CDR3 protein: CASSPGQGVTEAFF; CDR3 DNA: TGCGCCAGCAGCCCGGGACAGGGGGTTACTGAAGCTTTCTTT
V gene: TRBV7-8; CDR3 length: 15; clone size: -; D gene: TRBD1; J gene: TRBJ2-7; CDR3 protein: CASSLGGQGSLEQYF; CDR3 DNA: TGTGCCAGCAGCTTAGGAGGACAGGGCTCCCTCGAGCAGTACTTC
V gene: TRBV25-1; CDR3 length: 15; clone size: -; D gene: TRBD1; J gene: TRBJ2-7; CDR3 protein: CASSPLGRGLGEQYF; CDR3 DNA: TGTGCCAGCAGTCCCCTAGGTAGGGGGCTGGGGGAGCAGTACTTC
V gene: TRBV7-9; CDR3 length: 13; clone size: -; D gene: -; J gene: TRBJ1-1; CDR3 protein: CASSLDMNTEAFF; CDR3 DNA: TGTGCCAGCAGCCTAGACATGAACACTGAAGCTTTCTTT
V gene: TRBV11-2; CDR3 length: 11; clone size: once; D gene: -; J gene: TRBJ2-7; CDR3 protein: CASSPNNEQYF; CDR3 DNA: TGTGCCAGCAGTCCTAATAACGAGCAGTACTTC
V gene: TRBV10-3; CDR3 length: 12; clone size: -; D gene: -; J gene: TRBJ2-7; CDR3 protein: CAISPEAYEQYF; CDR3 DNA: TGTGCCATCAGTCCTGAGGCCTACGAGCAGTACTTC
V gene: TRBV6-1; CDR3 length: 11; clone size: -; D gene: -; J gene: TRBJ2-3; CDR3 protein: CASTISDTQYF; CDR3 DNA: TGTGCCAGCACTATATCAGATACGCAGTATTTT
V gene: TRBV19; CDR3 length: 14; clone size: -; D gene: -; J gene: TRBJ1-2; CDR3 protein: CASRDRSEVSGYTF; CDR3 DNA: TGTGCCAGTAGAGACAGGTCTGAAGTTTCTGGCTACACCTTC
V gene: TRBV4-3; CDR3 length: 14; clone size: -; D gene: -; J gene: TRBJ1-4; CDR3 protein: CASSQDTGYEKLFF; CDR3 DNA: TGCGCCAGCAGCCAAGATACAGGGTATGAAAAACTGTTTTTT